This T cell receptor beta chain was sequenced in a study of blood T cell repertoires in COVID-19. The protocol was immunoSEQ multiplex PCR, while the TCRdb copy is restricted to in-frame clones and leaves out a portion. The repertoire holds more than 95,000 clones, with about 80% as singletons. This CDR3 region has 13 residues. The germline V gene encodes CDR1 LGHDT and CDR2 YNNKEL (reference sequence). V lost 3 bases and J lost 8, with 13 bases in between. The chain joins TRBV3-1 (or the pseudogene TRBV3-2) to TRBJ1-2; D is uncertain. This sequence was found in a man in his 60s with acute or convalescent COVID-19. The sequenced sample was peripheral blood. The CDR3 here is CASSQAREGGYTF. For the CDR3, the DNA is TGTGCCAGCAGCCAGGCGAGGGAGGGCGGCTACACCTTC.